One sample yielded the 20 T cell receptor beta chains listed below, sequenced in a study of human T cells and chemical hapten exposure. The time point was: patch test 3, about 24 weeks after DPC sensitization. Treatment defined: therapeutic diphenylcyclopropenone sensitization with weekly scalp DPC. A single record per CDR3 protein comes from TCRdb applying MiXCR to the RACE reads. The data contain 90,000 to 110,000 distinct CDR3 sequences, 30% to 35% of them singletons. The sequences come from whole blood, collected in connection with sensitization to the hapten diphenylcyclopropenone (DPC). The source of these receptors is a man in his forties with alopecia areata. Some clones in this sample may be carry-over from other donors' samples.

The chain employs TRBV5-1 and TRBJ2-1, with D unresolved. Germline values: CDR1 SGHRS, CDR2 YFSETQ. This CDR3 comprises 15 residues. V was trimmed by 0 bases and J by 3 bases, leaving 10 bases between them. The CDR3 reads CASSLVAIRYNEQFF. CDR3 DNA: TGCGCCAGCAGCTTGGTCGCGATACGCTACAATGAGCAGTTCTTC.

This clonotype appeared a few times. The chain combines TRBV9 with TRBJ1-4; possible D gene TRBD1, 5 bases. Trimming took 4 bases from V and 1 from J, leaving 11 bases between them. In germline, CDR1 is SGDLS, CDR2 YYNGEE. The CDR3 spans 15 residues. The chain's CDR3 is CASSTQGVTNEKLFF. For the CDR3, the DNA is TGTGCCAGCAGCACTCAGGGCGTAACTAATGAAAAACTGTTTTTT.

In DNA form, the CDR3 reads TGTGCCAGCAGCTTGGGACCGGGACAGGGGAATCAGCCCCAGCATTTT. Translation gives CASSLGPGQGNQPQHF. The gene calls are TRBV5-5 and TRBJ1-5; the match to TRBD1 covers 10 bases. The CDR3 runs 16 residues. The ends lost 0 bases at V and 4 bases at J; junction bases unmatched: 4. CDR1 is SGHKS, CDR2 YYEKEE, per germline (reference sequence).

In this sample, this clonotype turned up a few times. CDR3 region: CAISPGTSDMNTEAFF. The CDR3 region has the DNA TGTGCCATCAGCCCCGGGACAAGTGACATGAACACTGAAGCTTTCTTT. The chain uses TRBV10-3 and TRBJ1-1; tentative D call: TRBD1 (6 bases). The CDR3 length is 16 residues. CDR1 and CDR2 (germline): ENHRY, SYGVKD. Trimming pared 6 bases from V and 0 bases from J, leaving 17 bases between.

The chain links TRBV7-2 to TRBJ2-3; 7 bases are shared with TRBD2. V lost 1 base and J lost 5; bases outside the gene matches: 9. Germline V lookup: CDR1 SGHTA, CDR2 FQGNSA. CDR3 length equals 16 residues. Written as DNA, the CDR3 is TGTGCCAGCAGCTTAGTTGGCGGGAGTCGGGTAGATACGCAGTATTTT. Encoded protein: CASSLVGGSRVDTQYF.

This clonotype has a count of ten or more. The chain joins TRBV10-3 to TRBJ1-3; D gene ambiguous. The CDR3 length is 12 residues. Between the trimmed V and J ends, which lost 0 bases and 7 bases, there was a span of 4 bases. Germline V gene lookup returns CDR1 ENHRY and CDR2 SYGVKD. The CDR3 DNA reads as TGTGCCATCAGTGAGTCGGGGAACACCATATATTTT. Its translation: CAISESGNTIYF.

This clonotype showed up just a few times. The chain has TRBV6-1 and TRBJ2-7, with 12 bases matching TRBD2. The CDR3 has 12 residues. With 8 bases clipped from V and 6 bases from J, the junction kept 2 bases outside the gene matches. CDR1 is MNHNS and CDR2 is SASEGT in the germline V gene. The CDR3 spells CASAGLAGEQYV. CDR3 nucleotides: TGTGCCAGCGCGGGACTAGCGGGCGAGCAGTACGTC.

The V gene is TRBV7-8, the J gene TRBJ1-2, with a weak D call TRBD1 (5 bases). The CDR3 is 14 residues long. Trimming removed 3 bases from V and 5 bases from J, with 13 bases in between. Germline V CDR1 and CDR2: SGHVS, FQNEAQ. Written as DNA, the CDR3 is TGTGCCAGCAGCTTCCTGACAGAATCTTATGGCTACACCTTC. Translating gives CASSFLTESYGYTF.

This clonotype turned up a few times. V is TRBV5-1 and J is TRBJ1-1, with 9 bases fitting TRBD1. Trimming at V came to 3 bases and at J to 4 bases, leaving 4 bases not matched to a gene. Germline V lookup: CDR1 SGHRS, CDR2 YFSETQ. This CDR3 comprises 14 residues. CDR3 DNA sequence: TGCGCCAGCAGCTCCGGGACAGGGACCACTGAAGCTTTCTTT. It encodes CASSSGTGTTEAFF.

J is TRBJ2-3 and V is TRBV5-1; 8 nucleotides match TRBD2. The CDR3 has 16 amino acids. The V gene end was trimmed by 4 bases and the J gene end by 3 bases; junction bases not matched to a gene: 10. Germline V gives CDR1 SGHRS, CDR2 YFSETQ. This CDR3 is CASSPDPSGFTDTQYF. Here the CDR3 DNA reads TGCGCCAGCAGCCCGGACCCTAGCGGGTTTACAGATACGCAGTATTTT.

The rearrangement uses TRBV3-1 and TRBJ1-5; TRBD1 might be the D (6 bases). This CDR3 has 17 amino acids. V gave up 1 base and J gave up 5 bases, with 18 bases separating them. Germline CDR1 reads LGHDT; CDR2 reads YNNKEL (reference sequence). CDR3 in DNA: TGTGCCAGCAGCCAAGGACGGTCTGGGGGGCCCTATCAGCCCCAGCATTTT. Protein: CASSQGRSGGPYQPQHF.

This clonotype was observed a handful of times. The V and J genes are TRBV27 and TRBJ2-7; TRBD1 agrees at 10 bases. The J segment lost 7 bases and the V segment lost 4 bases, leaving 10 bases of the junction unmatched. In germline, CDR1 is MNHEY, CDR2 SMNVEV (reference sequence). CDR3 size: 15 residues. In DNA, the CDR3 is TGTGCCAGCAGTTCCATCTTCGGGACAGGGGTGGAGCAGTACTTC. Its translation: CASSSIFGTGVEQYF.

J is TRBJ2-3 and V is TRBV29-1; D gene uncertain. CDR1 is SQVTM, CDR2 ANQGSEA, per germline. Trimming took 4 bases from V and 4 from J, leaving 6 bases between them. There are 11 residues in the CDR3. CDR3 nucleotides: TGCAGCGTTGTCATGGCAGATACGCAGTATTTT. Its translation: CSVVMADTQYF.

The V gene is TRBV20-1, the J gene TRBJ2-5; the match to TRBD1 covers 7 bases. V shed 7 bases, J shed 2 bases, and the junction held 4 bases outside the gene matches. The CDR3 runs 12 residues. Germline-derived CDR1 and CDR2 are DFQATT and SNEGSKA (reference sequence). The CDR3 sequence: CSVSGQQETQYF. The CDR3 DNA reads TGCAGTGTCTCGGGACAGCAAGAGACCCAGTACTTC.

The chain carries TRBV12-3 or TRBV12-4 and TRBJ2-3; no clear D. V gave up 3 bases and J gave up 3 bases, with 7 bases separating them. The CDR3 runs to 13 residues. CDR3: CASSFRQTDTQYF. The DNA for the CDR3 is TGTGCCAGCAGTTTTCGACAAACAGATACGCAGTATTTT.

The CDR3 region is CASRRVGYEQYF. CDR3 bases: TGTGCCAGCAGAAGAGTAGGTTACGAGCAGTACTTC. This rearrangement joins TRBV6-6 to TRBJ2-7; D is ambiguous. The CDR3 covers 12 residues. Germline V lookup: CDR1 MNHNY, CDR2 SVGAGI (reference sequence). Trimming pared 6 bases from V and 4 bases from J, leaving 10 bases between.

This clonotype is a singleton in its sample. This chain uses TRBV5-4 with TRBJ2-3, with D possibly TRBD2 on 6 matching bases. Germline assignment: CDR1 SGHNT and CDR2 YYREEE (reference sequence). The V and J ends lost 0 bases and 2 bases respectively, with 10 bases between them. This CDR3 contains 15 residues. CDR3 region: CASSLGGRTTDTQYF. The DNA of the CDR3 is TGTGCCAGCAGCTTGGGAGGGAGGACCACAGATACGCAGTATTTT.

This chain uses TRBV28 with TRBJ2-7; TRBD2 matches at 10 bases. The CDR3 runs 17 residues. V shed 11 bases and J 3 bases; nucleotides not matched to a gene: 19. Germline CDR1 reads MDHEN; CDR2 reads SYDVKM. CDR3 nucleotide sequence: TGTGCCTGCGATCCGGGACTAGCGAGTCCGAGGGGCTACGAGCAGTACTTC. Translation gives CACDPGLASPRGYEQYF. Filled out from reference TRBV28 and TRBJ2-7, the complete variable domain reads DVKVTQSSRYLVKRTGEKVFLECVQDMDHENMFWYRQDPGLGLRLIYFSYDVKMKEKGDIPEGYSVSREKKERFSLILESASTNQTSMYLCACDPGLASPRGYEQYFGPGTRLTVT.

The chain combines TRBV19 with TRBJ2-5; 15 nucleotides agree with TRBD2. Germline CDR1 LNHDA, CDR2 SQIVND (reference sequence). This CDR3 has 17 residues. The junction had 12 bases not matched to a gene; V was cut back by 9 bases and J by 4 bases. The CDR3 nucleotides read TGTGCCAGCAGTGGGACTAGCGGGAGGTTGACTGGAGAGACCCAGTACTTC. Its protein product is CASSGTSGRLTGETQYF.

This chain connects TRBV6-2 or TRBV6-3 to TRBJ2-1; 7 bases fit TRBD2. Germline CDR1 MNHEY, CDR2 SVGEGT. V lost 6 bases and J lost 7; bases outside the gene matches: 6. The CDR3 runs 13 residues. CDR3 in DNA: TGTGCCAGCAGCAGACTAGCTTTGAATGAGCAGTTCTTC. Its translation is CASSRLALNEQFF.